This T cell receptor (beta chain) was sequenced in a study of Graves' ophthalmopathy and Graves' hyperthyroidism. Study in general: Peripheral blood samples were taken at initial diagnosis, before any treatment.

V gave up 2 bases and J gave up 0 bases, with 10 bases separating them. CDR3 length equals 16 residues. CDR1 and CDR2 (germline): MNHEY, SVGAGI. There are many counts of this clonotype. Antigen specificity is unknown. Transcripts of RNA were the source for amplifying TCR beta CDR3 regions. Following a first-round RT-PCR that used HTBI primers, a second-round multiplex PCR was carried out. TCRdb called the multiplex PCR reads again in MiXCR, with one record for every CDR3 protein. The sample lists hundreds of thousands of distinct CDR3 sequences, approximately 15% occurring once. No progression to ophthalmopathy over 18 months defined stable hyperthyroidism. Exclusion applied to patients with other autoimmune diseases, uncontrolled infections, pregnancy or lactation. Study-level results: Blood also harbored most expanded thyroid clonotypes above 0.001 frequency.

The sequence was collected from a woman under 30 with stable Graves' hyperthyroidism. Sequencing was done on a sample of peripheral blood. J is TRBJ2-2 and V is TRBV6-5; tentative D call: TRBD2 (6 bases). CDR3: CASSYGAGTNTGELFF. The CDR3 coding sequence is TGTGCCAGCAGTTACGGTGCGGGGACGAACACCGGGGAGCTGTTTTTT.